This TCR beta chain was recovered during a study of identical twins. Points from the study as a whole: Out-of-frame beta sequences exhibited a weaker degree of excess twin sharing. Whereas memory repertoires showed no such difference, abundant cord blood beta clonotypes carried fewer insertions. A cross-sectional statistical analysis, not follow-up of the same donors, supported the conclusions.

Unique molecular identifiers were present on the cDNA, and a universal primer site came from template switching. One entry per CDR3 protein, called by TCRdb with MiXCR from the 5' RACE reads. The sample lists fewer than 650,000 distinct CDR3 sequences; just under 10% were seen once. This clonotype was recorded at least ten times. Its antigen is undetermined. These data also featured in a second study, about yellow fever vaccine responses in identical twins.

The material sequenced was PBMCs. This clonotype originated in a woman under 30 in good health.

Here the CDR3 reads CAISESTGTASYEQYF. DNA of the CDR3: TGTGCCATCAGTGAGTCTACCGGGACGGCCTCCTACGAGCAGTACTTC. The chain links TRBV10-3 to TRBJ2-7, with D possibly being TRBD1 or TRBD2 (5 bases each). Germline-derived CDR1 and CDR2 are ENHRY and SYGVKD. V lost 0 bases, J lost 0 bases, and 12 bases lay in between. CDR3 size: 16 residues.